The entry that follows covers one T cell receptor beta chain sequence. Sequencing used immunoSEQ multiplex PCR; TCRdb keeps in-frame clones, though not all of them. The sample comprises tens of thousands of clones, roughly 90% of which are singletons, and 0.3% to 0.45% rests with the top ten. These data originate in a study of technical replicates of blood from several donors. The germline V gene has CDR1 DFQATT and CDR2 SNEGSKA (reference sequence). The CDR3 totals 11 residues. V gave up 4 bases and J gave up 0 bases, with 3 bases separating them. The gene calls are TRBV20-1 and TRBJ1-2; D gene unclear. This sequence originates from a human donor in good health. The sample was T cells isolated from PBMCs. The CDR3 sequence: CSANTNYGYTF. The CDR3 DNA sequence: TGCAGTGCTAATACTAACTATGGCTACACCTTC.